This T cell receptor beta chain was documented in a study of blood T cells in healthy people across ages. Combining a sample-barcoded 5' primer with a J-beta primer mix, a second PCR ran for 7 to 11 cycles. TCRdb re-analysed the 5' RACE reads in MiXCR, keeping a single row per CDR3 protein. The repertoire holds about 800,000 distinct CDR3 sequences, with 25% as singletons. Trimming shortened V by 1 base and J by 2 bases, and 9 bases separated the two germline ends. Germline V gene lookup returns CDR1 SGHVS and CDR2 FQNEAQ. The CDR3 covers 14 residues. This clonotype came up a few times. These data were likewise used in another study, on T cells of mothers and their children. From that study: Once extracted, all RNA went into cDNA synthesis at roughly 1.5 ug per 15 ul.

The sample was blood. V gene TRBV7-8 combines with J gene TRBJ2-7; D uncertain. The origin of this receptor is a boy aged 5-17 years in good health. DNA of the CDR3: TGTGCCAGCAGCTTAGAGGGCAGAACCTACGAGCAGTACTTC. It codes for CASSLEGRTYEQYF.